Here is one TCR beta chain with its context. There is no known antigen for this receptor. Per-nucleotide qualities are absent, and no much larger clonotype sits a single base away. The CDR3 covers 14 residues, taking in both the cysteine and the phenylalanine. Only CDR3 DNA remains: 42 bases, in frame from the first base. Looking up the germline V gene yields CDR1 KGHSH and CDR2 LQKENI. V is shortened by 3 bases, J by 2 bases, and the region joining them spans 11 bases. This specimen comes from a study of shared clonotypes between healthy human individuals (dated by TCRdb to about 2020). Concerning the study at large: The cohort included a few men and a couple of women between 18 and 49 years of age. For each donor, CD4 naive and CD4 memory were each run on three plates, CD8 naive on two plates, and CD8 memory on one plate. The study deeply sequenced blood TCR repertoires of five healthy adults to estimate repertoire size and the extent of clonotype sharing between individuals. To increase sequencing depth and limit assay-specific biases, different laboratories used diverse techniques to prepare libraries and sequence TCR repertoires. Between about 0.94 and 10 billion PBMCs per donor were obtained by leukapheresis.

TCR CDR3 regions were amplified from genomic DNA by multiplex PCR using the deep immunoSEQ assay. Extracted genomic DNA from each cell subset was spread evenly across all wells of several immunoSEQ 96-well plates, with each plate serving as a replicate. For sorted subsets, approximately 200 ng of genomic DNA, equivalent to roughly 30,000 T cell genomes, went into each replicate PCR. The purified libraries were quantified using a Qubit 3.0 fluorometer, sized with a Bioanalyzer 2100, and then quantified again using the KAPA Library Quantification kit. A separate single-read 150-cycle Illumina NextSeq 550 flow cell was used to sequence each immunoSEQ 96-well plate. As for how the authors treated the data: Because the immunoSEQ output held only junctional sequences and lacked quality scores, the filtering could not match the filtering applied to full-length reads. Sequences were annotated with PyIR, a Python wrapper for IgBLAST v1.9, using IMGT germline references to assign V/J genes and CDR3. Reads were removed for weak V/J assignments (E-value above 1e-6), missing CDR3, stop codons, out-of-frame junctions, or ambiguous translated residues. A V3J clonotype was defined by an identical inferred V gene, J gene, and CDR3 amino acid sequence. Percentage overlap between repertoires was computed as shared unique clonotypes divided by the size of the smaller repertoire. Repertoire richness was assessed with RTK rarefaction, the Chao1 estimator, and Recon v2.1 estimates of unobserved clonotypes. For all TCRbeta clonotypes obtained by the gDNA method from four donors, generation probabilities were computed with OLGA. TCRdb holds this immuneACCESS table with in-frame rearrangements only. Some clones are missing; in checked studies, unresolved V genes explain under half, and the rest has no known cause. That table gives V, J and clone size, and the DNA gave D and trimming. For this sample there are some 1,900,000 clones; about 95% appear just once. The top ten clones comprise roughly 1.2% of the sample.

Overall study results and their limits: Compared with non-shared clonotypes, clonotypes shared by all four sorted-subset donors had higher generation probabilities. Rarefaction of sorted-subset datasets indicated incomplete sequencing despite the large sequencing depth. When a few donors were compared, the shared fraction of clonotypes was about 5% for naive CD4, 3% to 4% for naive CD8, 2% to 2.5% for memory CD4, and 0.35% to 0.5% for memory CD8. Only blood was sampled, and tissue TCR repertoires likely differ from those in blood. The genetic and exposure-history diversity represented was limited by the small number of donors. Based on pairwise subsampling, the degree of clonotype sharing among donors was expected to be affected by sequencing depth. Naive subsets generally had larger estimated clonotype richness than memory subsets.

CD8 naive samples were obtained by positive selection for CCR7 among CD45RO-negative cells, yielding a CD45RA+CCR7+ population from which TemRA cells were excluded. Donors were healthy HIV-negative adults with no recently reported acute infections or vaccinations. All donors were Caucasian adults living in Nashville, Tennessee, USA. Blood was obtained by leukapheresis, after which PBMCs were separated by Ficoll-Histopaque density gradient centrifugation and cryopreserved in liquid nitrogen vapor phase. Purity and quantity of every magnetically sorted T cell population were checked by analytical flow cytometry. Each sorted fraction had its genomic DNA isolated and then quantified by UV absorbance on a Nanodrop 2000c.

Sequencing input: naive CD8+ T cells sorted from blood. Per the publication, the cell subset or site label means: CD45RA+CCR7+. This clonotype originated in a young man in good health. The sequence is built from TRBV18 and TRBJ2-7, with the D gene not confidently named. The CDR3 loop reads CASSPNSYTYEQYF. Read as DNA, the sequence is TGTGCCAGCTCACCCAACAGTTACACCTACGAGCAGTACTTC. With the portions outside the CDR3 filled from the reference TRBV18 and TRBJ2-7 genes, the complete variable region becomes NAGVMQNPRHLVRRRGQEARLRCSPMKGHSHVYWYRQLPEEGLKFMVYLQKENIIDESGMPKERFSAEFPKEGPSILRIQQVVRGDSAAYFCASSPNSYTYEQYFGPGTRLTVT.